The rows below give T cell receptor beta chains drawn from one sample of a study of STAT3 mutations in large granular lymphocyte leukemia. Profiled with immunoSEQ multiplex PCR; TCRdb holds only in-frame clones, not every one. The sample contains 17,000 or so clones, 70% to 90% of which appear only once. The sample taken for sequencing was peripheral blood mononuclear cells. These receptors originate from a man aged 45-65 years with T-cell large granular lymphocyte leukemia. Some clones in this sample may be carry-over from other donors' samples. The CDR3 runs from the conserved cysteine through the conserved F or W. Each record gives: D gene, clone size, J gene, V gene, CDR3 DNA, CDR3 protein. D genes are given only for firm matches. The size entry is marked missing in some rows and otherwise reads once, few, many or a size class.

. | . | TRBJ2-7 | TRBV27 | TGTGCCACCCTCCCTACGAGGACTTTCCCCTACGAGCAGTACTTC | CATLPTRTFPYEQYF
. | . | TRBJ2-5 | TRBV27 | TGTGCCAGCAGTTTAGGGGTCGTTGGCCAAGAGACCCAGTACTTC | CASSLGVVGQETQYF
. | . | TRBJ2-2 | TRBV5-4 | TGTGCCAGCAGCTCTGGACGGGAACGAAGCACCGGGGAGCTGTTTTTT | CASSSGRERSTGELFF
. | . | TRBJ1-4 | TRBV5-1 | TGCGCCAGCAGCCCAGGGGAAAAACTGTTTTTT | CASSPGEKLFF
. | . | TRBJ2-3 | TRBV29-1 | TGCAGCGGGACCAAAGGCCCCCAATCGGATACGCAGTATTTT | CSGTKGPQSDTQYF
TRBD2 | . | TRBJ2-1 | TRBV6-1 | TGTGCCAGCAGTGAAGCTAGCGGGGGGGCCAATGAGCAGTTCTTC | CASSEASGGANEQFF
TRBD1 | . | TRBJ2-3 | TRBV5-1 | TGCGCCAGCAGCAAGGACAGGCGGACACAGTATTTT | CASSKDRRTQYF
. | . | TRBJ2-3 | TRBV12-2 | TGTGCAAGTCGCTTCGGGACTAGCGGGAGTCATACGCAGTATTTT | CASRFGTSGSHTQYF
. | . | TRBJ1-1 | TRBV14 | TGTGCCAGCAGCGAAAGACTTCGGGGGAACACTGAAGCTTTCTTT | CASSERLRGNTEAFF
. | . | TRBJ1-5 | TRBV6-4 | TGTGCCAGCAGTGTCGACCACGGTGGCCCCCAGCATTTT | CASSVDHGGPQHF
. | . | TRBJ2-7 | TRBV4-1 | TGCGCCAGCAGCCAAGAACAGCCAAACTACGAGCAGTACTTC | CASSQEQPNYEQYF
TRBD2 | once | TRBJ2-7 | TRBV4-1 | TGCGCCAGCAGCCCCCCTCTCATGGCGGCTAGCGGGAACCACGAGCAGTACTTC | CASSPPLMAASGNHEQYF
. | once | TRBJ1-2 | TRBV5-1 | TGCGCCAGCAGCTGGGGCGGGTCCATCGATGGCTACACCTTC | CASSWGGSIDGYTF
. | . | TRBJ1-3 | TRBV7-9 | TGTGCCAGCAGCCCGGGCAGGGCTGGAAACACCATATATTTT | CASSPGRAGNTIYF
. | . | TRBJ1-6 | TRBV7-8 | TGTGCCAGCAGCTTGCCGATGAACAACTATAATTCACCCCTCCACTTT | CASSLPMNNYNSPLHF
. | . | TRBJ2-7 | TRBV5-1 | TGCGCCAGCAGCTCTTCCTACGAGCAGTACTTC | CASSSSYEQYF
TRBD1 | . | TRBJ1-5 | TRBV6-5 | TGTGCCAGCAGTCGTCGCCGGGACAGGGGGCTCCCGGAGCATTTT | CASSRRRDRGLPEHF
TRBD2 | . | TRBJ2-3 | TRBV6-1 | TGTGCCAGCAGTGACATGCTAGCGGGAGCGCAGTATTTT | CASSDMLAGAQYF
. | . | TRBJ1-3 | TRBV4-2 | TGTGCCAGCAGCCCCGAGTCTGGGGGCTCTGGAAACACCATATATTTT | CASSPESGGSGNTIYF
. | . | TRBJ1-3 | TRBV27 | TGTGCCAGCAGTTCCGCCGTGGCAGCTGGAAACACCATATATTTT | CASSSAVAAGNTIYF
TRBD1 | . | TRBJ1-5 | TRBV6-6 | TGTGCCAGCAGTTCTGGACAGGTCTATCAGCCCCAGCATTTT | CASSSGQVYQPQHF
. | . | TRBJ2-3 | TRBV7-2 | TGTGCCAGCAGCTTTAGGCAGGCAGATACGCAGTATTTT | CASSFRQADTQYF
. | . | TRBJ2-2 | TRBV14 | TGTGCCAGCAGCCAACTAGCGTACGGGGAGCTGTTTTTT | CASSQLAYGELFF
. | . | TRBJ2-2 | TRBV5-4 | TGTGCCAGCAGCTTCCAGGGCGGGTACACCGGGGAGCTGTTTTTT | CASSFQGGYTGELFF
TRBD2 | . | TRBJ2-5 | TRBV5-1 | TGCGCCAGCAGCTTGTCCCCTAGCGGGGGGGCAGAGACCCAGTACTTC | CASSLSPSGGAETQYF
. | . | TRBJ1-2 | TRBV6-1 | TGTGCCAGCAGTGAAGCTAGTCCCGACTATGGCTACACCTTC | CASSEASPDYGYTF
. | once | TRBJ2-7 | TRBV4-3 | TGCGCCAGCAGCCAAGATCGACCCTACGAGCAGTACTTC | CASSQDRPYEQYF
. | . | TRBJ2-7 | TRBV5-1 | TGCGCCAGCAGCCCGGGTGGGGCACCCTACGAGCAGTACTTC | CASSPGGAPYEQYF
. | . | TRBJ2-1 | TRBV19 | TGTGCAGTAAAGGGGAAGAACAATGAGCAGTTCTTC | CAVKGKNNEQFF
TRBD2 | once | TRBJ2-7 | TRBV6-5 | TGTGCCAGCACCGCGGGGGTCCTTGACTACGAGCAGTACTTC | CASTAGVLDYEQYF
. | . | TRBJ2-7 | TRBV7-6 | TGTGCCAGCAGCCCCTCGGGGGCTTACGAGCAGTACTTC | CASSPSGAYEQYF
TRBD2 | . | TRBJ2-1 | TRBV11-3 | TGTGCCAGCAGCCCCAGGCCTAGCGGGGGGAGCGATGAGCAGTTCTTC | CASSPRPSGGSDEQFF
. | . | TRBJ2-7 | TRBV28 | TGTGCCAGCAGCCTTGACAGGATCTCCTACGAGCAGTACTTC | CASSLDRISYEQYF
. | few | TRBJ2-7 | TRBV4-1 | TGCGCCAGCAGCCAAGTAGAAGGAGGCCCCTACGAGCAGTACTTC | CASSQVEGGPYEQYF
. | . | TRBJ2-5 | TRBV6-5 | TGTGCCAGCAGTTCCAGCTCACAGACCCAGTACTTC | CASSSSSQTQYF
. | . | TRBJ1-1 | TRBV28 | TGTGCCAGCAGTTTACCGGACCCGGACACTGAAGCTTTCTTT | CASSLPDPDTEAFF
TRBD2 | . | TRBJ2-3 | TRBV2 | TGTGCCAGCAGTGACCAACTAGCGGGAGTTACAGATACGCAGTATTTT | CASSDQLAGVTDTQYF
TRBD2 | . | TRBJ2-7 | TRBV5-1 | TGCGCCAGCTCATACGCGGGAGAGGGCGAGCAGTACTTC | CASSYAGEGEQYF
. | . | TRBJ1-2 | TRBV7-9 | TGTGCCAGCAGCCTACGCACCCATGGCTACACCTTC | CASSLRTHGYTF
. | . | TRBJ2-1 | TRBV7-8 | TGTGCCAGCAGCCTAGCCGAGACAGGAGCCTACAATGAGCAGTTCTTC | CASSLAETGAYNEQFF
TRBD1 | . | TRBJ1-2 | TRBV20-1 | TGCAGTGCCGACAGGGCCGATGGCTACACCTTC | CSADRADGYTF
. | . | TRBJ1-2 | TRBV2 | TGTGCCAGCAGTGAGGGCCCAACGGGGTATGGCTACACCTTC | CASSEGPTGYGYTF
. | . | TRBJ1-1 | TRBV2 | TGTGCCAGCAACATAGGGCCGAACACTGAAGCTTTCTTT | CASNIGPNTEAFF
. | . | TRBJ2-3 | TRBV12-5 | TGTGCTAGTGGTTTTACAGATACGCAGTATTTT | CASGFTDTQYF
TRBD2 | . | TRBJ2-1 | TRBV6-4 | TGTGCCAGCAGTGGACTAGCGGGAGGCAATGAGCAGTTCTTC | CASSGLAGGNEQFF
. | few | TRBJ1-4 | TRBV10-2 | TGCGCCAGCAGGGCGAGGACTGCAACTAATGAAAAACTGTTTTTT | CASRARTATNEKLFF
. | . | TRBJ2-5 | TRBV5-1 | TGCGCCAGCAGCTTTTCAGGGGACAAGACGGGGACCCAGTACTTC | CASSFSGDKTGTQYF
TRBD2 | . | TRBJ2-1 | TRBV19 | TGTGCCAGTAGTATAGACCTAGCGGGAGAGGGATTCGGTGAGCAGTTCTTC | CASSIDLAGEGFGEQFF
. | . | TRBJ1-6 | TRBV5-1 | TGCGCCAGCAGCTTGGCAGGGACTACGGATTCACCCCTCCACTTT | CASSLAGTTDSPLHF
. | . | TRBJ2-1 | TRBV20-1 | TGCAGTGCTGGTGTGGGTGAGCAGTTCTTC | CSAGVGEQFF
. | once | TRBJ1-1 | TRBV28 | TGTGCCAGCAGTCGCAGTGGGAAGGGCACTGAAGCTTTCTTT | CASSRSGKGTEAFF
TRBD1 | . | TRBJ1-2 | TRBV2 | TGTGCCAGCCAGGGGGCAATCCATGGCTACACCTTC | CASQGAIHGYTF
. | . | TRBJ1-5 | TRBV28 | TGTGCCAGCAGTCTCTCCGCGGGCCCTAATCAGCCCCAGCATTTT | CASSLSAGPNQPQHF
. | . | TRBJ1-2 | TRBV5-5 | TGTGCCAGCAGCTTGGAGCCAGCTAACTATGGCTACACCTTC | CASSLEPANYGYTF